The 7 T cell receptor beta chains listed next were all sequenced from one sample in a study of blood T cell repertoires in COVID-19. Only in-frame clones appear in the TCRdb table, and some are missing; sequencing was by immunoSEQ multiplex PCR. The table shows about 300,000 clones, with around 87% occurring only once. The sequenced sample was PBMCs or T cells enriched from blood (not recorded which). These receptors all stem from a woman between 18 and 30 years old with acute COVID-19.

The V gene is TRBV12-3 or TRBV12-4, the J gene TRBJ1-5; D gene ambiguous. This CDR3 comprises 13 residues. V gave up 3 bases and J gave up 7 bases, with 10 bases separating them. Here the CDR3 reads CASSFNEGQPQHF. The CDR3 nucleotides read TGTGCCAGCAGTTTCAACGAGGGCCAGCCCCAGCATTTT.

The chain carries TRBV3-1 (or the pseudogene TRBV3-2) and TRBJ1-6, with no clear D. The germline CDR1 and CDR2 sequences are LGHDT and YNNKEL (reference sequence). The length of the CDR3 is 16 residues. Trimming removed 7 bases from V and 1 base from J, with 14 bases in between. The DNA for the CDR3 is TGTGCCAGCACTCGGGAGGCCGGATCCTATAATTCACCCCTCCACTTT. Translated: CASTREAGSYNSPLHF.

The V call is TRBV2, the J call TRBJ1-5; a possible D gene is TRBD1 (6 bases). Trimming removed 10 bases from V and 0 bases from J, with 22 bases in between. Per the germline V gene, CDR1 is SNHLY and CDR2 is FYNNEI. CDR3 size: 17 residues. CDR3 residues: CATRGAQHPYSNQPQHF. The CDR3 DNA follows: TGTGCCACACGGGGGGCACAGCACCCGTATAGCAATCAGCCCCAGCATTTT.

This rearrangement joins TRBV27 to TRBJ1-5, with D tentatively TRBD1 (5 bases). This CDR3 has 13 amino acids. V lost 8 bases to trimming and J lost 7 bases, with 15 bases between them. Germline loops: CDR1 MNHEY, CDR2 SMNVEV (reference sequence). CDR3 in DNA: TGTGCCAGCGCTCTGGGGCTGGGACAGCCCCAGCATTTT. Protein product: CASALGLGQPQHF.

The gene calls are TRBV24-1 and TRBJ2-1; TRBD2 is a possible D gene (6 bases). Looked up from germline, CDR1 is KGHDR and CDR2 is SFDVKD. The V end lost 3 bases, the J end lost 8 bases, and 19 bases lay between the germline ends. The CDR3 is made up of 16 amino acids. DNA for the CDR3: TGTGCCACCAGTGATCCCACTTATAGGGAGGAGTATGAGCAGTTCTTC. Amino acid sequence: CATSDPTYREEYEQFF.

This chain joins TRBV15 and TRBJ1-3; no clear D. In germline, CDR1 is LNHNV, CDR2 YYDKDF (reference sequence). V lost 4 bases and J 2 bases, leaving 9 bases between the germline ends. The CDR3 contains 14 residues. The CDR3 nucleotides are TGTGCCACCAGCACTCAGATAACTGGAAACACCATATATTTT. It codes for CATSTQITGNTIYF.

CDR3 in DNA: TGTGCCAGCAGTTTACAGGCAGTTGACTATGGCTACACCTTC. This sequence encodes CASSLQAVDYGYTF. V and J are TRBV28 and TRBJ1-2; no firm D call. V was trimmed by 2 bases and J by 3 bases, leaving 10 bases between them. Germline CDR1 and CDR2: MDHEN and SYDVKM. CDR3 length equals 14 residues.